Below, one TCR beta chain is given with its context. This CDR3 region has 16 residues. V shed 0 bases, J shed 0 bases, and the junction held 1 base outside the gene matches. Looked up from germline, CDR1 is SGDLS and CDR2 is YYNGEE. These data belong to a study of blood T cell repertoires in COVID-19. As for the study in general: COVID-19 samples collected from the United States, Italy and Spain covered acute and convalescent phases. The analysed material was cDNA or gDNA that came from T cells, B-cell-depleted T cells, or PBMCs.

Original analysis: Nucleated cell counts were estimated from reference gene primer amplification. Assay used: immunoSEQ multiplex PCR; TCRdb lists only in-frame clones, some missing. The V and J calls and clone size were taken over from that table, and D and trimming were inferred from the DNA. The sample lists some 150,000 clones; 80% to 90% were seen once. This rearrangement joins TRBV9 to TRBJ1-5; 9 positions match TRBD1. The sample was peripheral blood. This receptor was obtained from a man aged 35-49 years with acute or convalescent COVID-19. CDR3 sequence reads: CASSVGTGDSNQPQHF. DNA of the CDR3: TGTGCCAGCAGCGTAGGGACAGGGGATAGCAATCAGCCCCAGCATTTT.